Listed here are 28 T cell receptor beta chains from one sample, sequenced in a study of blood T cells in healthy people across ages. With a J-beta primer mix and a sample-barcoded 5' primer, a second PCR ran roughly 6 to 12 cycles. Using its own MiXCR run on the 5' RACE reads, TCRdb lists one record per CDR3 protein. This repertoire shows around 1,700,000 distinct CDR3 sequences, about 30% found once; its top ten account for approximately 7.7%. The material sequenced was blood. These TCRs come from a woman younger than 45 in good health.

This chain uses TRBV6-5 with TRBJ2-5; no reliable D call. Germline V gene sequence: CDR1 MNHEY, CDR2 SVGAGI. V lost 2 bases and J 5 bases, leaving 15 bases between the germline ends. CDR3 length equals 15 residues. The CDR3 coding sequence is TGTGCCAGCAGTTACGCCGCTGGACGATGGGAGACCCAGTACTTC. Protein product: CASSYAAGRWETQYF.

The chain couples TRBV2 to TRBJ1-1, with a possible D match to TRBD1 (6 bases). Germline CDR1 reads SNHLY; CDR2 reads FYNNEI. The germline V and J ends were trimmed by 4 bases and 5 bases, with 14 bases remaining between them. The CDR3 contains 14 residues. The DNA for the CDR3 is TGTGCCAGCAGTGCGGGACAAATAGGGACTGAAGCTTTCTTT. Translating gives CASSAGQIGTEAFF.

This clonotype appeared many times. The chain joins TRBV24-1 to TRBJ2-5, with D perhaps given as TRBD1 or TRBD2 (5 bases each). This CDR3 spans 16 amino acids. With 4 bases removed from V and 4 bases from J, the gap between germline ends came to 18 bases. Germline V CDR1 and CDR2: KGHDR, SFDVKD. CDR3 nucleotide sequence: TGTGCCACCAGTGAACCTCCGGGACCGATGGGAGAGACCCAGTACTTC. This translates into CATSEPPGPMGETQYF.

The chain employs TRBV20-1 and TRBJ2-1; either TRBD1 or TRBD2 may supply D (6 bases each). The CDR3 is 14 residues long. Germline CDR1 reads DFQATT; CDR2 reads SNEGSKA (reference sequence). Trimming left V 6 bases short and J 2 bases short, with 14 bases between. CDR3 protein: CSAARGAAYNEQFF. In nucleotides, the CDR3 is TGCAGTGCCGCGAGGGGGGCAGCCTACAATGAGCAGTTCTTC.

This clonotype has at least ten counts. The chain joins TRBV29-1 to TRBJ2-1; TRBD2 agrees at 9 bases. Germline V lookup: CDR1 SQVTM, CDR2 ANQGSEA. V shed 5 bases and J 8 bases; nucleotides not matched to a gene: 7. This CDR3 has 13 residues. The CDR3: CSVTGTSSHEQFF. For the CDR3, the DNA is TGCAGCGTTACCGGGACTAGCAGTCATGAGCAGTTCTTC.

V is TRBV20-1 and J is TRBJ2-7, with 9 bases lining up with TRBD2. The CDR3 spans 13 residues. Germline assignment: CDR1 DFQATT and CDR2 SNEGSKA (reference sequence). V lost 1 base, J lost 10 bases, and 8 bases stayed unmatched. CDR3 bases: TGCAGTGCTAGAGTTGCGGGGGGGCCCGTTCAGTACTTC. Its translation is CSARVAGGPVQYF.

This clonotype was seen many times. The V and J genes are TRBV5-1 and TRBJ1-5; a possible D gene is TRBD1 (6 bases). Germline CDR1 SGHRS, CDR2 YFSETQ. The CDR3 is 17 residues long. The V end was cut by 0 bases, the J end by 2 bases, with 15 bases between. The CDR3 is CASSLVIAGARNQPQHF. As DNA, the CDR3 is TGCGCCAGCAGCTTGGTTATAGCAGGGGCTCGCAATCAGCCCCAGCATTTT.

With respect to this clonotype: The junction does not match germline at one end; this may be a read error. The genes are TRBV4-3 and TRBJ2-1, with D unclear. There are 14 residues in the CDR3. CDR1 and CDR2 from the germline V gene are LGHNA and YSLEER. In DNA form, the CDR3 reads TGCGCCAGCAGCCAAGAATTCCTAGTCAATAAGCAGTTCTTC. Its protein product is CASSQEFLVNKQFF.

Notes on this clonotype: Because the CDR3 is missing its conserved closing phenylalanine or tryptophan, this is likely a read error. The chain employs TRBV25-1 and TRBJ1-2; D is uncertain. The V end was cut by 10 bases, the J end by 4 bases, with 10 bases between. The germline gives CDR1 MGHDK, CDR2 SYGVNS. The CDR3 is made up of 11 amino acids. CDR3: CATSDSYGYTV. The CDR3 DNA is TGTGCCACTTCGGACTCCTATGGCTACACCGTC.

This clonotype has ten or more counts. The chain uses TRBV9 and TRBJ2-1, with TRBD2 matching 7 bases. The CDR3 contains 14 residues. Trimming cost V 2 bases and J 2 bases; bases outside gene matches: 1. Per germline, CDR1 SGDLS and CDR2 YYNGEE. CDR3 amino acids: CASSVGGAYNEQFF. The DNA of the CDR3 is TGTGCCAGCAGCGTGGGGGGGGCCTACAATGAGCAGTTCTTC.

This clonotype has just a few counts. V and J are TRBV28 and TRBJ2-3; D perhaps matches TRBD1 (6 bases). The germline gives CDR1 MDHEN, CDR2 SYDVKM. CDR3 length: 13 residues. Trimming pared 6 bases from V and 10 bases from J, leaving 17 bases between. The CDR3 loop is CASRGDTANPQYF. CDR3 in DNA: TGTGCCAGCAGAGGGGACACAGCTAATCCGCAGTATTTT.

This clonotype was seen once. The V gene is TRBV2, the J gene TRBJ2-1, with TRBD2 identical over 10 bases. Trimming removed 3 bases from V and 4 bases from J; junction bases left unmatched: 9. The CDR3 is 17 amino acids. CDR1 SNHLY and CDR2 FYNNEI come from the germline V gene. CDR3 sequence reads: CASSDKGGTSAYNEQFF. The DNA for the CDR3 is TGTGCCAGCAGTGATAAGGGGGGGACTAGCGCTTACAATGAGCAGTTCTTC.

This clonotype was observed a handful of times. The chain combines TRBV12-3 or TRBV12-4 with TRBJ2-5; D gene ambiguous. Trimming took off 3 bases at V and 3 bases at J, with 8 bases between the two ends. The CDR3 is 13 residues long. The CDR3 is CASSLKAKETQYF. The CDR3 DNA follows: TGTGCCAGCAGTTTGAAGGCCAAAGAGACCCAGTACTTC.

This clonotype was recorded at least ten times. The chain is built from TRBV10-2 and TRBJ2-7, with 8 positions matching TRBD1. Germline lookup yields CDR1 WSHSY and CDR2 SAAADI. The V segment lost 2 bases and the J segment 6 bases; nucleotides outside the gene matches: 9. CDR3 length: 15 amino acids. For the CDR3, the DNA is TGCGCCAGCAGTGAGGGAGGGACAGGATGGTTCGAGCAGTACTTC. Translated, it gives CASSEGGTGWFEQYF.

This clonotype was detected only a few times. The rearrangement joins TRBV20-1 to TRBJ2-3; D perhaps matches TRBD1 (5 bases). V was trimmed by 3 bases and J by 2 bases, leaving 12 bases between them. The germline V gene encodes CDR1 DFQATT and CDR2 SNEGSKA (reference sequence). The length of the CDR3 is 14 residues. The CDR3 region is CSARGRGNTDTQYF. As DNA, the CDR3 is TGCAGTGCTAGGGGTAGGGGAAACACAGATACGCAGTATTTT.

The rearrangement links TRBV3-1 to TRBJ1-2, with D possibly matching TRBD1 (6 bases). With 3 bases removed from V and 4 bases from J, the gap between germline ends came to 15 bases. This CDR3 is 15 amino acids long. Germline CDR1 is LGHDT and CDR2 is YNNKEL (reference sequence). The CDR3 protein is CASSHTDSFFYGYTF. The CDR3 bases are TGTGCCAGCAGCCACACGGACAGCTTCTTCTATGGCTACACCTTC.

The V gene is TRBV5-4, the J gene TRBJ2-1, with D perhaps matching TRBD1 (7 bases). Between the trimmed V and J ends, which lost 0 bases and 7 bases, there was a span of 17 bases. The CDR3 runs to 16 residues. Germline lookup yields CDR1 SGHNT and CDR2 YYREEE (reference sequence). CDR3 coding DNA: TGTGCCAGCAGCTTGGCCCGGGGCAGGGGGGCGAATGAGCAGTTCTTC. It yields the protein CASSLARGRGANEQFF. Full variable domain (outside the CDR3, taken from reference TRBV5-4 and TRBJ2-1): ETGVTQSPTHLIKTRGQQVTLRCSSQSGHNTVSWYQQALGQGPQFIFQYYREEENGRGNFPPRFSGLQFPNYSSELNVNALELDDSALYLCASSLARGRGANEQFFGPGTRLTVL.

The genes are TRBV6-5 and TRBJ2-5; D is ambiguous. The CDR3 sequence is 16 residues long. Germline CDR1 MNHEY, CDR2 SVGAGI. V shed 0 bases and J shed 1 base, with 12 bases lying between them. The CDR3 DNA follows: TGTGCCAGCAGTTACTCGAGAGGATGGGTCCAAGAGACCCAGTACTTC. Residues: CASSYSRGWVQETQYF.

This clonotype came up a few times. Germline is not matched at one junction end, which may reflect a read error. The CDR3 protein is CAGSTTGAGKTQYF. CDR3 sequence (DNA): TGCGCCGGCAGCACGACAGGGGCTGGGAAGACCCAGTACTTC. The chain joins TRBV10-2 to TRBJ2-5; 8 nucleotides match TRBD1. Germline values: CDR1 WSHSY, CDR2 SAAADI. The CDR3 runs to 14 residues.

This chain connects TRBV4-1 to TRBJ2-7; the D call may be TRBD1 or TRBD2 (5 bases each). Deletions cut 6 bases from V and 1 base from J, with 16 bases between. CDR3 size: 15 residues. Germline V gene lookup returns CDR1 MGHRA and CDR2 YSYEKL. The CDR3 region is CASRQLGAGSYEQYF. CDR3 nucleotide sequence: TGCGCCAGCAGACAACTCGGGGCTGGGTCCTACGAGCAGTACTTC.

This clonotype was counted between two and nine times. This chain connects TRBV15 to TRBJ2-3; D call uncertain. V was clipped by 0 bases and J by 4 bases, with 2 bases between them. CDR1 is LNHNV, CDR2 YYDKDF, per germline (reference sequence). CDR3 length: 12 amino acids. CDR3 coding DNA: TGTGCCACCAGCAGAGAGTCAGATACGCAGTATTTT. This gives the protein CATSRESDTQYF.

This chain joins TRBV29-1 and TRBJ2-7; a weak D match, TRBD1 (6 bases). The germline CDR1 and CDR2 sequences are SQVTM and ANQGSEA. The CDR3 runs to 13 residues. The V end lost 7 bases, the J end lost 1 base, and 14 bases lay between the germline ends. The CDR3 DNA reads TGCAGCGCCGCCCGGGACAATTCCTACGAGCAGTACTTC. Its translation: CSAARDNSYEQYF.

V is TRBV28 and J is TRBJ2-3; D might be TRBD1 (5 bases). CDR1 is MDHEN and CDR2 is SYDVKM in the germline V gene. V lost 3 bases, J lost 2 bases, and 9 bases lay in between. This CDR3 spans 14 amino acids. The CDR3: CASSFKGLTDTQYF. The CDR3 coding sequence is TGTGCCAGCAGTTTTAAGGGGCTCACAGATACGCAGTATTTT.

This clonotype was observed a few times. This chain uses TRBV7-8 with TRBJ2-2; 8 nucleotides line up with TRBD1. CDR1 and CDR2 (germline): SGHVS, FQNEAQ. CDR3 size: 17 residues. V lost 8 bases, J lost 8 bases, and 19 bases stayed unmatched. DNA for the CDR3: TGTGCCAGCGGCCCCTCCCGTCAGGGACAGGTCTTAGGGGAGCTGTTTTTT. Encoded protein: CASGPSRQGQVLGELFF. The full variable domain, completed using reference TRBV7-8 and TRBJ2-2, is GAGVSQSPRYKVAKRGQDVALRCDPISGHVSLFWYQQALGQGPEFLTYFQNEAQLDKSGLPSDRFFAERPEGSVSTLKIQRTQQEDSAVYLCASGPSRQGQVLGELFFGEGSRLTVL.

This clonotype was recorded at least ten times. The chain has TRBV4-3 and TRBJ1-2; D might be TRBD1 (6 bases). Trimming cost V 0 bases and J 4 bases, with 9 bases left between them. Germline V gene sequence: CDR1 LGHNA, CDR2 YSLEER. CDR3 length equals 14 residues. The CDR3 region is CASSQDGGAYGYTF. CDR3 bases: TGCGCCAGCAGCCAAGATGGGGGCGCCTATGGCTACACCTTC.

Points on this clonotype: A much larger clone sits a single nucleotide away, making a read error possible. The chain combines TRBV29-1 with TRBJ1-1, with D maybe TRBD1 (5 bases). CDR3 length: 12 residues. Germline assignment: CDR1 SQVTM and CDR2 ANQGSEA. Trimming cost V 6 bases and J 1 base, with 9 bases left between them. The CDR3 protein is CSVSTANTEAFF. The CDR3 bases are TGCAGCGTCTCGACAGCGAACACTGAAGCTTTCTTT. Looking up the rest from reference TRBV29-1 and TRBJ1-1 gives the full variable domain: SAVISQKPSRDICQRGTSLTIQCQVDSQVTMMFWYRQQPGQSLTLIATANQGSEATYESGFVIDKFPISRPNLTFSTLTVSNMSPEDSSIYLCSVSTANTEAFFGQGTRLTVV.

There are a few counts of this clonotype. The chain uses TRBV28 and TRBJ1-4; D might be TRBD1 (6 bases). Germline-derived CDR1 and CDR2 are MDHEN and SYDVKM. V lost 2 bases and J lost 7, with 14 bases in between. The CDR3 is 15 amino acids. The CDR3 coding sequence is TGTGCCAGCAGTTTAACGGGGGCGCTGGGTGAAAAACTGTTTTTT. Amino acids: CASSLTGALGEKLFF.

V is TRBV28 and J is TRBJ2-1; the match to TRBD2 covers 8 bases. The germline CDR1 and CDR2 sequences are MDHEN and SYDVKM. The CDR3 spans 16 residues. V lost 5 bases, J lost 0 bases, and 6 bases stayed unmatched. CDR3: CASSASGGGSYNEQFF. As DNA, the CDR3 is TGTGCCAGCAGTGCAAGCGGGGGTGGCTCCTACAATGAGCAGTTCTTC.